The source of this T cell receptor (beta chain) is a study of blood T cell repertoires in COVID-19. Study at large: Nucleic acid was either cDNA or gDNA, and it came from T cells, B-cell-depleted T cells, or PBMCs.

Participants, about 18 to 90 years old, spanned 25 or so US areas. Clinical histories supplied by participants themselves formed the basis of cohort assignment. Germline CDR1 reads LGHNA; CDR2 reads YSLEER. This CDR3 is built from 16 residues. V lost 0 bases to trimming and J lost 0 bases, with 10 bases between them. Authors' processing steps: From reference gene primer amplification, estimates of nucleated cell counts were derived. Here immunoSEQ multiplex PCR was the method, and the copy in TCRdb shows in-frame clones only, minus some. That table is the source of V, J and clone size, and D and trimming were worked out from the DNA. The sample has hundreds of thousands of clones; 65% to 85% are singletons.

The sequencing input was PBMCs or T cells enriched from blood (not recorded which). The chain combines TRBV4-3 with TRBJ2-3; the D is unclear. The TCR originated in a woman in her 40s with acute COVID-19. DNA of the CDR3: TGCGCCAGCAGCCAAGATAACAGTGCTAGCACAGATACGCAGTATTTT. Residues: CASSQDNSASTDTQYF.